What follows is one T cell receptor (beta chain) and its context. The sample originates from a study of regulatory T cells in long-lasting Graves disease. The authors built TCR beta libraries using iRepertoire HTBI primers and Arm-PCR of CDR3 regions. From the multiplex PCR reads, TCRdb called clonotypes with MiXCR, one entry per CDR3 protein. The table has some 430,000 distinct CDR3 sequences, 20% to 25% seen once. Noted time point: persistent/refractory GD, antithyroid drugs over 5 years with positive TRAb. RNA extracted from PBMCs served as the sequencing template. This receptor was taken from a female donor with Graves disease. Source: peripheral blood mononuclear cells (PBMCs), taken when the disease was refractory, from a patient treated with antithyroid drugs.

DNA of the CDR3: TGTGCCAGCACCGACTTGACTAGCGTGGAGACCCAGTACTTC. It codes for CASTDLTSVETQYF. The V gene is TRBV6-1, the J gene TRBJ2-5; 8 nucleotides align to TRBD2. V lost 7 bases and J lost 5; bases outside the gene matches: 9. The V gene's germline CDR1 is MNHNS and CDR2 SASEGT. The CDR3 covers 14 residues.